This TCR beta chain is from a study of blood T cell repertoires in COVID-19. Study-wide context: Acute and convalescent COVID-19 specimens originated in the United States, Italy and Spain. From T cells, B-cell-depleted T cells, or PBMCs came the material, which was cDNA or gDNA.

Under the authors' procedure: From reference gene primer amplification, estimates of nucleated cell counts were derived. Libraries were prepared by immunoSEQ multiplex PCR; TCRdb keeps only in-frame clonotypes and omits some of them. The DNA gave D and trimming, while V, J and clone size come from that table. The table lists a few hundred thousand clones, 70% to 90% of them singletons. CDR1 is ENHRY and CDR2 is SYGVKD in the germline V gene. The CDR3 is 16 amino acids. V gave up 0 bases and J gave up 1 base, with 10 bases separating them. The chain couples TRBV10-3 to TRBJ2-4; a weak D match, TRBD1 (5 bases). This clonotype was obtained from a woman aged 25-40 years with acute or convalescent COVID-19. The sequencing input was peripheral blood. Here the CDR3 reads CAISESRAGAKNIQYF. The CDR3 bases are TGTGCCATCAGTGAGTCCCGAGCAGGGGCCAAAAACATTCAGTACTTC.